Sequencing of this T cell receptor beta chain was carried out in a study of CD4 and CD8 cells across lung adenocarcinoma regions. TCRdb processed the PCR reads anew with MiXCR; each CDR3 protein has one entry. The data show about 16,000 distinct CDR3 sequences, under 70% seen once. Localized lung adenocarcinoma, a non-small cell lung cancer, affected the donors. The sequencing sample was made of CD8+ T cells from the center of a lung tumor. The receptor was derived from a female donor with lung adenocarcinoma. The CD4 and CD8 labels of this study may be unreliable.

The CDR3 nucleotides are TGTGCCAGCAGTGGGGGGACCACAGATACGCAGTATTTT. It codes for CASSGGTTDTQYF. The rearrangement links TRBV6-1 to TRBJ2-3; D may correspond to TRBD1 or TRBD2 (5 bases each). CDR3 length: 13 residues. Trimming removed 4 bases from V and 2 bases from J, with 7 bases in between. Germline V lookup: CDR1 MNHNS, CDR2 SASEGT.